The clone carrying this T cell receptor (beta chain) was recorded many times. The antigen is not known. The sample originates from a study of response to subunit inactivated influenza vaccine. Study-level findings and limits: It was suggested by the authors that few new T cells are recruited by each seasonal influenza vaccination.

CDR1 LGHDT and CDR2 YNNKEL come from the germline V gene (reference sequence). The CDR3 spans 15 residues. Trimming cost V 5 bases and J 0 bases, with 13 bases left between them. TCRdb passed the RT-PCR reads through MiXCR, listing each CDR3 protein once. The table shows hundreds of thousands of distinct CDR3 sequences, with over 9.5% occurring only once. V gene TRBV3-1 combines with J gene TRBJ1-1; TRBD1 might be the D (6 bases). The sample was PBMCs from blood, taken on the day of vaccination. The sequence was collected from a man aged 45-65 years who received an inactivated influenza vaccine. As DNA, the CDR3 is TGTGCCAGCAGCGTGGACAGCAACATGAACACTGAAGCTTTCTTT. Translation gives CASSVDSNMNTEAFF.